One and the same sample provided the 4 T cell receptor beta chains below, sequenced in a study of blood T cell repertoires in COVID-19. The assay was immunoSEQ multiplex PCR, and TCRdb's table has in-frame clones only and misses some. The sample carries about 15,000 clones, roughly 92% recorded once. Sequenced sample: peripheral blood. The source is a human donor with active COVID-19. The donor label of this sample is uncertain.

The V call is TRBV7-9, the J call TRBJ2-1; TRBD2 matches at 8 bases. Germline V gene data show CDR1 as SEHNR and CDR2 as FQNEAQ (reference sequence). J was trimmed by 4 bases and V by 6 bases; bases with no gene match: 14. The CDR3 sequence is 17 residues long. DNA of the CDR3: TGTGCCAGCAGTCCCTCGGTCGGGAGGGAGGGATACAATGAGCAGTTCTTC. Translation: CASSPSVGREGYNEQFF.

On this clone itself: At one end the junction does not follow the germline gene, possibly because of a read error. The chain joins TRBV7-8 to TRBJ1-4; D is uncertain. This CDR3 has 13 residues. Germline-derived CDR1 and CDR2 are SGHVS and FQNEAQ. This CDR3 is CASSLGSDEKLFF. DNA for the CDR3: TGTGCCAGCAGTTTAGGTTCGGATGAAAAACTGTTTTTT. Complete variable domain (other parts from reference TRBV7-8 and TRBJ1-4): GAGVSQSPRYKVAKRGQDVALRCDPISGHVSLFWYQQALGQGPEFLTYFQNEAQLDKSGLPSDRFFAERPEGSVSTLKIQRTQQEDSAVYLCASSLGSDEKLFFGSGTQLSVL.

The chain is built from TRBV7-8 and TRBJ2-1, with TRBD2 matching 8 bases. There are 14 residues in the CDR3. V dropped 2 bases and J dropped 8; count of bases not matched to a gene: 5. Germline V CDR1 and CDR2: SGHVS, FQNEAQ. The CDR3 coding sequence is TGTGCCAGCAGCTTACAGCGGGAGTCGTATGAGCAGTTCTTC. Translation: CASSLQRESYEQFF.

The chain couples TRBV5-5 to TRBJ1-2; 8 nucleotides align to TRBD1. The germline gives CDR1 SGHKS, CDR2 YYEKEE (reference sequence). V shed 4 bases, J shed 7 bases, and the junction held 6 bases outside the gene matches. The CDR3 is 13 amino acids. The CDR3 coding sequence is TGTGCCAGCAGCCTCAGGGGGCAGTTTGGCTACACCTTC. Translating it yields CASSLRGQFGYTF.